This note documents a single T cell receptor (beta chain) sequence. This entry is derived from a study of control samples from healthy donors and cancer patients. This table comes from immunoSEQ multiplex PCR, and its TCRdb copy is limited to in-frame clones, with some not included. The sample comprises some 150,000 clones, about 90% of which are singletons, and more than 6.5% rests with the top ten. There are 16 residues in the CDR3. With V trimmed by 4 bases and J by 8 bases, 11 bases remained unmatched. Germline assignment: CDR1 SGHRS and CDR2 YFSETQ. This TCR came from a man aged 18 to 29 in good health. V gene TRBV5-1 combines with J gene TRBJ1-6; TRBD1 agrees at 8 bases. Sequenced sample: blood. CDR3 DNA sequence: TGCGCCAGCAGCCCTAGGACAGGGTCTATTCATTCACCCCTCCACTTT. Protein: CASSPRTGSIHSPLHF.